The 6 T cell receptor beta chains reported below all come from one sample, sequenced in a study of T cell repertoires in cytomegalovirus infection. MiXCR, run by TCRdb on the reads, gives a single entry per CDR3 protein. This table has 7,100 or so distinct CDR3 sequences, roughly 53% appearing once. The antigens for these receptors are not known. Sequencing was performed on PBMCs, sequenced either directly or after in vitro stimulation (not recorded which). All receptors come from a human donor in good health (CMV status not recorded). Some clones in this sample may be carry-over from other donors' samples.

This clonotype was seen just once. This chain uses TRBV2 with TRBJ2-3; 10 bases align to TRBD2. The CDR3 contains 20 residues. CDR1 is SNHLY and CDR2 is FYNNEI in the germline V gene. The V and J ends lost 8 bases and 2 bases, in that order; junction bases with no gene match: 22. The CDR3 is CASPLSSELGLAVITDTQYF. The CDR3 DNA is TGTGCCAGCCCTCTGTCCAGCGAGCTTGGACTAGCGGTGATCACAGATACGCAGTATTTT.

The genes are TRBV18 and TRBJ1-1; 8 nucleotides line up with TRBD1. CDR1 KGHSH and CDR2 LQKENI come from the germline V gene. This CDR3 comprises 15 residues. V trimming: 6 bases; J trimming: 1 base; junction bases outside the gene matches: 7. The DNA for the CDR3 is TGTGCCAGCTCCCCAGGGGGCGGGCGGAACACTGAAGCTTTCTTT. Translation: CASSPGGGRNTEAFF.

A few counts support this clonotype. The chain has TRBV5-6 and TRBJ1-1, with 10 bases fitting TRBD1. V dropped 0 bases and J dropped 11; count of bases not matched to a gene: 10. CDR3 length: 15 residues. CDR1 and CDR2 (germline): SGHDT, YYEEEE. The CDR3 DNA follows: TGTGCCAGCAGCTTGGGCGGGACAGGGGTTCGGGAGGCTTTCTTT. This sequence encodes CASSLGGTGVREAFF.

This clonotype turned up a few times. The chain combines TRBV4-2 with TRBJ1-1; D perhaps matches TRBD1 (5 bases). V lost 9 bases, J lost 6 bases, and 20 bases lay in between. CDR3 length: 14 residues. The germline CDR1 and CDR2 sequences are LGHNA and YNFKEQ. CDR3 in amino acids: CASTGAVLGAEAFF. CDR3 DNA: TGTGCCAGTACCGGGGCGGTCCTGGGGGCTGAAGCTTTCTTT.

The chain couples TRBV6-2 or TRBV6-3 to TRBJ1-2, with D hard to call. This CDR3 has 15 amino acids. Germline loops: CDR1 MNHEY, CDR2 SVGEGT. The V and J ends lost 10 bases and 4 bases respectively, with 22 bases between them. The chain's CDR3 is CATLLTVGGSYGYTF. Written as DNA, the CDR3 is TGTGCCACCCTCCTAACAGTGGGCGGCAGCTATGGCTACACCTTC.

Notes on this clonotype: At one end the junction does not follow the germline gene, possibly because of a read error. The chain is built from TRBV12-3 or TRBV12-4 and TRBJ1-1; TRBD1 might be the D (5 bases). This CDR3 has 16 residues. CDR3 protein: CARSLRVSKQDTEVFF. The CDR3 nucleotides are TGTGCAAGGAGCCTCAGGGTTTCCAAACAGGACACTGAAGTTTTCTTT.